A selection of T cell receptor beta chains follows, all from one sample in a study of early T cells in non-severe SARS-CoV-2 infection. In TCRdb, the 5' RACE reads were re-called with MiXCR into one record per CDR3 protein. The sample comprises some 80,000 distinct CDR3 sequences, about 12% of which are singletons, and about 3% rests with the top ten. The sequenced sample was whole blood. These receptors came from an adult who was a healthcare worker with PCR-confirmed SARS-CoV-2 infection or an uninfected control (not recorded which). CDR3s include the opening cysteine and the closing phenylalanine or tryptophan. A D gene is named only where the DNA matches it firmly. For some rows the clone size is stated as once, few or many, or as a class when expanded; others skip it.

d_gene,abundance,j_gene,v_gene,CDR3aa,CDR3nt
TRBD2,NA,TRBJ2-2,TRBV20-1,CSAAPLLAGEGTGELFF,TGCAGTGCGGCCCCGCTGCTAGCGGGAGAGGGTACCGGGGAGCTGTTTTTT
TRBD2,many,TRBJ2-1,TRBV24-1,CATSDYTSGHNEQFF,TGTGCCACCAGTGATTATACTAGCGGACACAATGAGCAGTTCTTC
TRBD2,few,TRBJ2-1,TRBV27,CASSPPGLAGVGEQFF,TGTGCCAGCAGTCCCCCTGGACTAGCGGGAGTAGGTGAGCAGTTCTTC
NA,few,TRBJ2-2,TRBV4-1,CASSQGTAWSETNTGELFF,TGCGCCAGCAGCCAAGGGACCGCTTGGAGTGAAACGAACACCGGGGAGCTGTTTTTT
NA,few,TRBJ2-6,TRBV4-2,CASSQDPAGGFPGANVLTF,TGTGCCAGCAGCCAAGATCCGGCAGGGGGGTTCCCTGGGGCCAACGTCCTGACTTTC
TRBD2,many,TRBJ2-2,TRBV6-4,CASPAGGRALSNTGELFF,TGTGCCAGCCCTGCCGGCGGGAGGGCCCTATCGAACACCGGGGAGCTGTTTTTT
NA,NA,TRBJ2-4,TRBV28,CASSPTGLAKNIQYF,TGTGCCAGCAGTCCTACAGGGCTAGCCAAAAACATTCAGTACTTC
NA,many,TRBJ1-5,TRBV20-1,CSASQPNQPQHF,TGCAGTGCTAGTCAGCCCAATCAGCCCCAGCATTTT
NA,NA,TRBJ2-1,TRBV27,CASSPDIQRVSYNEQFF,TGTGCCAGCAGTCCCGATATCCAGAGAGTGTCCTACAATGAGCAGTTCTTC
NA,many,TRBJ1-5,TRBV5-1,CASRKEPDSNQPQHF,TGCGCCAGCCGAAAGGAGCCCGATAGCAATCAGCCCCAGCATTTT
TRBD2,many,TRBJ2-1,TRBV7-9,CASSGETSRFF,TGTGCCAGCAGCGGAGAGACTAGCCGGTTCTTC
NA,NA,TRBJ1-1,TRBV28,CASVIRWTEAFF,TGTGCCAGCGTTATTAGGTGGACTGAAGCTTTCTTT
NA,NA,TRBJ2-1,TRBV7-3,CASSIQAAPSYNEQFF,TGTGCCAGCAGCATCCAAGCGGCCCCCTCCTACAATGAGCAGTTCTTC
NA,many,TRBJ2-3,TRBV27,CASSLWVSSTDTQYF,TGTGCCAGCAGTTTATGGGTGTCTAGCACAGATACGCAGTATTTT
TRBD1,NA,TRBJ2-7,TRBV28,CASSSVGTGTYEQYF,TGTGCCAGCAGTTCCGTCGGGACAGGAACCTACGAGCAGTACTTC
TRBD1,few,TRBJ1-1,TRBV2,CASSESTGSTEAFF,TGTGCCAGCAGTGAGTCGACAGGGTCCACTGAAGCTTTCTTT
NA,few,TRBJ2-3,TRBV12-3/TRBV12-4,CASSLATVRITDTQYF,TGTGCCAGCAGTTTAGCCACCGTGAGGATCACAGATACGCAGTATTTT
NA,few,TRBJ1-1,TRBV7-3,CASSLNRGEAFF,TGTGCCAGCAGCTTAAACCGTGGCGAAGCTTTCTTT
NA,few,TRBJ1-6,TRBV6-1,CASNVGSVASSYNSPLHF,TGTGCCAGCAATGTAGGATCGGTCGCTAGCTCCTATAATTCACCCCTCCACTTT
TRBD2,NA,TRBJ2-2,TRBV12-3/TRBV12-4,CASRTGTTTGELFF,TGTGCCAGCAGAACCGGGACTACCACCGGGGAGCTGTTTTTT
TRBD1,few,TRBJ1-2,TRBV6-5,CASRIGTEPPYGYTF,TGTGCCAGCAGAATCGGGACAGAGCCGCCCTATGGCTACACCTTC
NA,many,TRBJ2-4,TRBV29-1,CSVLKRDIQYF,TGCAGCGTCCTTAAAAGGGACATTCAGTACTTC